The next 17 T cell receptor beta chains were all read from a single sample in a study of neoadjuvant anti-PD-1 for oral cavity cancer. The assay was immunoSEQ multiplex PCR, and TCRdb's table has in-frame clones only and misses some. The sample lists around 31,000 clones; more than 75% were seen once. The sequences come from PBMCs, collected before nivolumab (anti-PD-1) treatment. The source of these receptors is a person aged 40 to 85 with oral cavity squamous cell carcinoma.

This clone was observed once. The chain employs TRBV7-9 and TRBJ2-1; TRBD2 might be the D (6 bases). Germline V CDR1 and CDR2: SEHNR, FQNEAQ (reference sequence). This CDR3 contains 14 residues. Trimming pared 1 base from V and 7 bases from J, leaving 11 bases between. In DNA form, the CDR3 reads TGTGCCAGCAGCTTAGTGGGGGGAAGGAATGAGCAGTTCTTC. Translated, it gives CASSLVGGRNEQFF.

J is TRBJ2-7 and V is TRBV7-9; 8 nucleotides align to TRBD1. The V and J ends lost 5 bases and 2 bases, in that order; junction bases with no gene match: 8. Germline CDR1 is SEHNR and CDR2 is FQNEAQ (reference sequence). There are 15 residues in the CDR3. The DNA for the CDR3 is TGTGCCAGCAGCCGCGGACAGGGAGGAACCTACGAGCAGTACTTC. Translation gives CASSRGQGGTYEQYF.

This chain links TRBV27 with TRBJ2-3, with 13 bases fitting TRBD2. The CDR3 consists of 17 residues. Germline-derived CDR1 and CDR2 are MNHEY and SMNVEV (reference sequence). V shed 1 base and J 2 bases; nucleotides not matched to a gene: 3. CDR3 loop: CASSLFGLAGATDTQYF. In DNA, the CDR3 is TGTGCCAGCAGTTTATTTGGACTAGCGGGGGCCACAGATACGCAGTATTTT.

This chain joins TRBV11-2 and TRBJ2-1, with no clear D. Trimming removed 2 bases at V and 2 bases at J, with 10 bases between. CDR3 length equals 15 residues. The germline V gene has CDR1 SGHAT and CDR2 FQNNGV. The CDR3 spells CASSLMAVTYNEQFF. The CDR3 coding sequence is TGTGCCAGCAGCTTAATGGCTGTTACCTACAATGAGCAGTTCTTC.

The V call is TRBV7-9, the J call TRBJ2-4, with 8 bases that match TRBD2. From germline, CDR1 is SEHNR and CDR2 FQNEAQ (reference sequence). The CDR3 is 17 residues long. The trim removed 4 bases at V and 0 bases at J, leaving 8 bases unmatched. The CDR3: CASSSSGAGVAKNIQYF. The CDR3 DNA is TGTGCCAGCAGCTCCTCGGGAGCGGGGGTAGCCAAAAACATTCAGTACTTC.

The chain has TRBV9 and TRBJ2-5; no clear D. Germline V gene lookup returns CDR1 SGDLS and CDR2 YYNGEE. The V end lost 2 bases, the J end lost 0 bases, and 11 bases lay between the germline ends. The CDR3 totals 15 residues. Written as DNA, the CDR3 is TGTGCCAGCAGCGTTCAACCGACGAACCAAGAGACCCAGTACTTC. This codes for CASSVQPTNQETQYF.

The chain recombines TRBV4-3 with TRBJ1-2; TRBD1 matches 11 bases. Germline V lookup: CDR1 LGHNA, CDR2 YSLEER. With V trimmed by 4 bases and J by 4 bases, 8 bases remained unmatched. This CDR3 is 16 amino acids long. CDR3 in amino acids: CASSLRTGGGSYGYTF. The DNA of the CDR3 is TGCGCCAGCAGCCTTCGGACAGGGGGCGGGAGCTATGGCTACACCTTC.

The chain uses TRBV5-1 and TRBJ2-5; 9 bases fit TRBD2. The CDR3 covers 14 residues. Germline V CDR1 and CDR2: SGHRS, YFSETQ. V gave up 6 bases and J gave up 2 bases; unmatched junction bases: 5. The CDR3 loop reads CASTSGASQETQYF. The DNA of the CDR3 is TGCGCCAGCACTAGCGGGGCGTCGCAAGAGACCCAGTACTTC.

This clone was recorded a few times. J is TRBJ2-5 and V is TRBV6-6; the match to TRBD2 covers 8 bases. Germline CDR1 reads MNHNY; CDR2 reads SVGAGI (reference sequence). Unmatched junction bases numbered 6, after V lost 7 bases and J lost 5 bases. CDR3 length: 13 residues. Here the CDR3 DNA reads TGTGCCAGCACTCACCCGGGGGGGGAGACCCAGTACTTC. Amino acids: CASTHPGGETQYF.

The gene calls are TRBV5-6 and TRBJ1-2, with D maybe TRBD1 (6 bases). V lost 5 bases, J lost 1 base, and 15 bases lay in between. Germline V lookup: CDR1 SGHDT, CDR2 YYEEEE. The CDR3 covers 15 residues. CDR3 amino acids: CASRSRDKNNYGYTF. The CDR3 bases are TGTGCCAGCAGAAGCCGGGACAAGAATAACTATGGCTACACCTTC.

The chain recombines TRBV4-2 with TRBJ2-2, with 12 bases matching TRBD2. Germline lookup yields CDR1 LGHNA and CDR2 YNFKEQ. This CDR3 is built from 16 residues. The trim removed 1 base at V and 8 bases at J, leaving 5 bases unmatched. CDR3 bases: TGTGCCAGCAGCCAAGGACTAGCGGGGGAAGAGGGGGAGCTGTTTTTT. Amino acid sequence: CASSQGLAGEEGELFF.

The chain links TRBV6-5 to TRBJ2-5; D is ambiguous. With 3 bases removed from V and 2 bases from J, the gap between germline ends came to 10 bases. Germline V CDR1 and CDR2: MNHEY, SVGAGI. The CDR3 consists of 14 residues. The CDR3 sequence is CASSYMGRQETQYF. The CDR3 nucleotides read TGTGCCAGCAGTTATATGGGCCGTCAAGAGACCCAGTACTTC.

CDR3 DNA sequence: TGTGCCAGCAGTAGAGGACAGGGAGTATATGGCTACACCTTC. This translates into CASSRGQGVYGYTF. The chain has TRBV7-2 and TRBJ1-2, with 8 bases matching TRBD1. V shed 6 bases, J shed 5 bases, and the junction held 8 bases outside the gene matches. The CDR3 contains 14 residues. Germline assignment: CDR1 SGHTA and CDR2 FQGNSA.

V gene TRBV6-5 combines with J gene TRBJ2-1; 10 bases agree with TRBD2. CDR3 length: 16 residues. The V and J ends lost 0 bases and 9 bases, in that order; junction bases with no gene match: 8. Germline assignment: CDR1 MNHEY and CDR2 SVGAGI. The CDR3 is CASSYSTGLAGVEQFF. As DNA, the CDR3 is TGTGCCAGCAGTTACTCGACCGGGCTAGCGGGGGTTGAGCAGTTCTTC.

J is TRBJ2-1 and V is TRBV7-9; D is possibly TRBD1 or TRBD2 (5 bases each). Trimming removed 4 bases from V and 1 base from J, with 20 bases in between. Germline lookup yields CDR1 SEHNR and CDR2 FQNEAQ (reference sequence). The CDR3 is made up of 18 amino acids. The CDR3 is CASSSEAGKGWSYNEQFF. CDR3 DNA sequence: TGTGCCAGCAGCTCGGAGGCGGGCAAGGGGTGGTCCTACAATGAGCAGTTCTTC. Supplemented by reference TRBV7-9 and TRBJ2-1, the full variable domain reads DTGVSQNPRHKITKRGQNVTFRCDPISEHNRLYWYRQTLGQGPEFLTYFQNEAQLEKSRLLSDRFSAERPKGSFSTLEIQRTEQGDSAMYLCASSSEAGKGWSYNEQFFGPGTRLTVL.

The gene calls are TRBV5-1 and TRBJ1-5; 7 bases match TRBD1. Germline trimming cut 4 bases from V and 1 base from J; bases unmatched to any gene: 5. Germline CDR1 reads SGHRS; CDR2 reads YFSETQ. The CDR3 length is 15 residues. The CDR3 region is CASSPATGSNQPQHF. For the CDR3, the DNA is TGCGCCAGCAGCCCTGCGACAGGGAGCAATCAGCCCCAGCATTTT.

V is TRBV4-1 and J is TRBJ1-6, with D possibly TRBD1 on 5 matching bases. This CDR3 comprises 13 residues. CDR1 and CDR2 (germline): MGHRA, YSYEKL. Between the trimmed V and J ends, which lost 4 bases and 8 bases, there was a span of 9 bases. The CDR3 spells CASSPQGDSPLHF. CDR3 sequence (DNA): TGCGCCAGCAGCCCCCAGGGAGATTCACCCCTCCACTTT.